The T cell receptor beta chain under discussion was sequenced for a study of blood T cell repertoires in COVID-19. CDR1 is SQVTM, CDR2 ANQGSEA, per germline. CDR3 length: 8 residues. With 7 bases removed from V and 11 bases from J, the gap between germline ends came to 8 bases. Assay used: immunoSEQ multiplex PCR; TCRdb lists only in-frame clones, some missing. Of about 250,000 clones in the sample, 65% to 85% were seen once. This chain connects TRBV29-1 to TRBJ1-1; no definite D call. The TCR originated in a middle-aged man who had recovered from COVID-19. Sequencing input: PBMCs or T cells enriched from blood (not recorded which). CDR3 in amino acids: CSGGYAFF. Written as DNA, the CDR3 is TGCAGCGGCGGGTACGCTTTCTTT.